One and the same sample provided the 25 T cell receptor beta chains below, sequenced in a study of T-cell reconstitution after alpha-beta-depleted transplantation in children. Unique molecular identifiers were built into the TCRbeta library. Each CDR3 protein gets one entry after TCRdb re-called the PCR reads with MiXCR. The table includes under 750,000 distinct CDR3 sequences, 23% detected once. The source was PBMCs, mostly from graft donor cells, collected 360 days after TCRalphabeta/CD19-depleted stem cell transplant. These TCRs come from a boy in the first two years of life who had a stem cell transplant for acute myeloid leukemia, so the T cells may come from the graft donor.

The chain recombines TRBV7-2 with TRBJ2-7, with a tentative D call TRBD2 (5 bases). V lost 1 base and J lost 3, with 10 bases in between. The CDR3 runs 14 residues. Germline values: CDR1 SGHTA, CDR2 FQGNSA. Written as DNA, the CDR3 is TGTGCCAGCAGCTTAGACGGGGAGTTCTACGAGCAGTACTTC. Translated: CASSLDGEFYEQYF.

This clonotype was recorded many times. CDR3 in DNA: TGTGCCACCAGCAGAGAACCAGAGCTTTATATGAACACTGAAGCTTTCTTT. It codes for CATSREPELYMNTEAFF. The chain combines TRBV15 with TRBJ1-1, with no clear D. CDR3 size: 17 residues. V lost 0 bases and J lost 0, with 14 bases in between. CDR1 is LNHNV and CDR2 is YYDKDF in the germline V gene (reference sequence).

The V call is TRBV7-9, the J call TRBJ2-7; 11 positions match TRBD1. The germline V gene encodes CDR1 SEHNR and CDR2 FQNEAQ (reference sequence). V trimming: 4 bases; J trimming: 6 bases; junction bases outside the gene matches: 5. This CDR3 region has 14 residues. Written as DNA, the CDR3 is TGTGCCAGCAGCTCCCCGGGGACAGGGGGCGAGCAGTACTTC. The encoded protein is CASSSPGTGGEQYF.

This chain links TRBV5-1 with TRBJ1-4, with TRBD1 identical over 7 bases. V dropped 0 bases and J dropped 4; count of bases not matched to a gene: 3. Germline CDR1 reads SGHRS; CDR2 reads YFSETQ. This CDR3 contains 15 residues. DNA of the CDR3: TGCGCCAGCAGCTTGGCGGGACAGAGTAATGAAAAACTGTTTTTT. It encodes CASSLAGQSNEKLFF. Together with reference TRBV5-1 and TRBJ1-4, the CDR3 gives the full variable domain: KAGVTQTPRYLIKTRGQQVTLSCSPISGHRSVSWYQQTPGQGLQFLFEYFSETQRNKGNFPGRFSGRQFSNSRSEMNVSTLELGDSALYLCASSLAGQSNEKLFFGSGTQLSVL.

The CDR3 coding sequence is TGTGCCAGCTGGGATCTCCAGGTCGATCAGCCCCAGCATTTT. It yields the protein CASWDLQVDQPQHF. This chain joins TRBV28 and TRBJ1-5; unclear D gene. The germline V gene has CDR1 MDHEN and CDR2 SYDVKM. V was cut by 8 bases and J by 5 bases, with 16 bases left in between. The CDR3 length is 14 residues.

In this sample, this clonotype turned up many times. This chain connects TRBV7-2 to TRBJ2-4; 9 bases line up with TRBD2. CDR1 is SGHTA and CDR2 is FQGNSA in the germline V gene. This CDR3 is built from 16 residues. V lost 5 bases, J lost 7 bases, and 12 bases stayed unmatched. CDR3 amino acids: CASSINSGGPRNIQYF. CDR3 bases: TGTGCCAGCAGCATAAATAGCGGGGGCCCCCGCAACATTCAGTACTTC.

In this sample, this clonotype turned up many times. The chain joins TRBV12-3 or TRBV12-4 to TRBJ2-5; 7 bases match TRBD2. This CDR3 contains 17 residues. The V and J ends lost 2 bases and 4 bases, in that order; junction bases with no gene match: 13. CDR3 in DNA: TGTGCCAGCAGTTTACGGGGTCGACTAGCAAGCGCAGAGACCCAGTACTTC. Translation gives CASSLRGRLASAETQYF.

This clonotype was picked up a small number of times. The chain employs TRBV7-2 and TRBJ2-7; D tentatively fits TRBD1 or TRBD2 (5 bases each). This CDR3 region has 14 residues. V lost 3 bases and J lost 1, with 10 bases in between. CDR1 SGHTA and CDR2 FQGNSA come from the germline V gene. DNA for the CDR3: TGTGCCAGCAGCTTTGGGACCGATTCCTACGAGCAGTACGTC. It codes for CASSFGTDSYEQYV.

The J gene is TRBJ1-5, the V gene TRBV10-3; TRBD1 is a possible D gene (6 bases). This CDR3 has 16 residues. V dropped 3 bases and J dropped 0 bases, with 12 bases sitting between them. CDR1 is ENHRY and CDR2 is SYGVKD in the germline V gene. In nucleotides, the CDR3 is TGTGCCATCAGTGAAGGACAGCCTCATAGCAATCAGCCCCAGCATTTT. This translates into CAISEGQPHSNQPQHF.

This chain links TRBV7-7 with TRBJ2-1; TRBD2 agrees at 11 bases. The J segment lost 9 bases and the V segment lost 5 bases, leaving 6 bases of the junction unmatched. Germline CDR1 SSHAT, CDR2 FNYEAQ (reference sequence). This CDR3 spans 14 amino acids. The CDR3: CASSSTGTSGEQFF. CDR3 bases: TGTGCCAGCAGCAGTACCGGGACTAGCGGTGAGCAGTTCTTC.

As concerns this clonotype: A read error may account for a junction end that differs from germline. This chain uses TRBV7-2 with TRBJ2-2; TRBD2 matches 12 bases. This CDR3 has 18 residues. Germline CDR1 reads SGHTA; CDR2 reads FQGNSA. This CDR3 is CASSLAVPGLAGTGELFF. The CDR3 DNA reads TGTGCCAGCAGCCTAGCGGTGCCGGGACTAGCGGGCACCGGGGAGCTGTTTTTT.

This clonotype was found a few times. V gene TRBV12-3 or TRBV12-4 combines with J gene TRBJ2-3; TRBD1 agrees at 7 bases. The CDR3 is 15 residues long. Trimming at V came to 7 bases and at J to 2 bases, leaving 9 bases not matched to a gene. CDR3 DNA sequence: TGTGCCAGCAACCCGGGACAGACACCCACAGATACGCAGTATTTT. Its translation: CASNPGQTPTDTQYF.

The rearrangement joins TRBV20-1 to TRBJ2-7; 8 bases are a match to TRBD2. With 0 bases clipped from V and 3 bases from J, the junction kept 16 bases outside the gene matches. The germline CDR1 and CDR2 sequences are DFQATT and SNEGSKA (reference sequence). The CDR3 totals 18 residues. CDR3 sequence: CSARDAKEGSGVSYEQYF. The CDR3, as DNA: TGCAGTGCTAGAGATGCCAAGGAGGGTAGCGGGGTGAGCTACGAGCAGTACTTC.

The chain carries TRBV19 and TRBJ2-2; 9 bases agree with TRBD1. Germline-derived CDR1 and CDR2 are LNHDA and SQIVND (reference sequence). V lost 3 bases to trimming and J lost 5 bases; unmatched junction nucleotides: 19. The CDR3 spans 20 residues. The CDR3 coding sequence is TGTGCCAGTAGTATGCCGGGCCTCGGGACAGGGATCAAAGGGACCGGGGAGCTGTTTTTT. This gives the protein CASSMPGLGTGIKGTGELFF. Complete variable domain (other parts from reference TRBV19 and TRBJ2-2): DGGITQSPKYLFRKEGQNVTLSCEQNLNHDAMYWYRQDPGQGLRLIYYSQIVNDFQKGDIAEGYSVSREKKESFPLTVTSAQKNPTAFYLCASSMPGLGTGIKGTGELFFGEGSRLTVL.

This clonotype was seen a few times. The chain links TRBV6-1 to TRBJ2-7; D perhaps matches TRBD2 (5 bases). V gave up 5 bases and J gave up 0 bases, with 17 bases separating them. CDR1 MNHNS and CDR2 SASEGT come from the germline V gene. This CDR3 contains 16 residues. The chain's CDR3 is CASSMGGRRSSYEQYF. As DNA, the CDR3 is TGTGCCAGCAGTATGGGCGGACGGAGGAGCTCCTACGAGCAGTACTTC.

The chain combines TRBV6-1 with TRBJ1-5; weak D call: TRBD1 (5 bases). This CDR3 is 15 amino acids long. Germline-derived CDR1 and CDR2 are MNHNS and SASEGT. Trimming took off 5 bases at V and 2 bases at J, with 13 bases between the two ends. The CDR3 reads CASSIQGVGNQPQHF. The CDR3 region has the DNA TGTGCCAGCAGTATCCAGGGTGTTGGCAATCAGCCCCAGCATTTT.

There are a few counts of this clonotype. The chain recombines TRBV6-1 with TRBJ1-1; D is possibly TRBD1 (6 bases). Between the trimmed V and J ends, which lost 5 bases and 8 bases, there was a span of 18 bases. Germline V gene lookup returns CDR1 MNHNS and CDR2 SASEGT. The CDR3 totals 14 residues. For the CDR3, the DNA is TGTGCCAGCAGTCTTGCGGGGGCAGGGGAAGAAGCTTTCTTT. Residues: CASSLAGAGEEAFF.

In its sample, this clonotype was seen many times. This chain links TRBV28 with TRBJ2-1; D is tentatively TRBD1 or TRBD2 (7 bases each). The CDR3 has 16 residues. Germline assignment: CDR1 MDHEN and CDR2 SYDVKM. Trimming cost V 1 base and J 8 bases, with 18 bases left between them. The CDR3 DNA reads TGTGCCAGCAGTTTATCAGGGGGGGGCGCAGGGCATGAGCAGTTCTTC. This codes for CASSLSGGGAGHEQFF.

This clonotype was seen repeatedly, ten times or more. This rearrangement joins TRBV12-3 or TRBV12-4 to TRBJ2-1; TRBD2 agrees at 13 bases. The CDR3 extends over 16 amino acids. Germline trimming cut 7 bases from V and 5 bases from J; bases unmatched to any gene: 8. CDR3 region: CASTDRGLAGNNEQFF. For the CDR3, the DNA is TGTGCCAGCACCGACCGGGGACTAGCGGGGAACAATGAGCAGTTCTTC.

The chain couples TRBV28 to TRBJ2-7; D is unclear. This CDR3 has 11 amino acids. Germline assignment: CDR1 MDHEN and CDR2 SYDVKM. Trimming cost V 5 bases and J 8 bases, with 10 bases left between them. Here the CDR3 reads CASSGRGKQYV. The CDR3 DNA is TGTGCCAGCAGTGGACGAGGTAAGCAGTACGTC.

This clonotype occurred many times. This sequence joins TRBV5-1 and TRBJ1-2; D call uncertain. Trimming took 3 bases from V and 7 from J, leaving 13 bases between them. The V gene's germline CDR1 is SGHRS and CDR2 YFSETQ. The CDR3 spans 13 residues. The chain's CDR3 is CASSSPDTGGYTF. In DNA, the CDR3 is TGCGCCAGCAGCTCCCCCGACACTGGTGGCTACACCTTC.

In its sample, this clonotype was seen once. V is TRBV5-8 and J is TRBJ2-4; a possible D gene is TRBD2 (6 bases). V shed 3 bases and J shed 2 bases, with 9 bases lying between them. The CDR3 contains 14 residues. Germline V gene sequence: CDR1 SGHTS, CDR2 YDEGEE. In nucleotides, the CDR3 is TGTGCCAGCAGCTACGGGGGAACCAAAAACATTCAGTACTTC. It codes for CASSYGGTKNIQYF.

This clonotype was seen a handful of times. The genes are TRBV6-5 and TRBJ1-1; D call uncertain. With 6 bases removed from V and 4 bases from J, the gap between germline ends came to 21 bases. The CDR3 length is 16 residues. CDR1 is MNHEY and CDR2 is SVGAGI in the germline V gene. In DNA form, the CDR3 reads TGTGCCAGCAGCTACGCCCCAAAAGGGATGGGCACTGAAGCTTTCTTT. Translated, it gives CASSYAPKGMGTEAFF.

This clonotype was found a few times. The chain is built from TRBV6-5 and TRBJ2-1; D gene unclear. CDR1 and CDR2 from the germline V gene are MNHEY and SVGAGI. There are 14 residues in the CDR3. Trimming left V 3 bases short and J 9 bases short, with 15 bases between. As DNA, the CDR3 is TGTGCCAGCAGTTATATAGCTAGTCTAAGTGAGCAGTTCTTC. Translating it yields CASSYIASLSEQFF.

This clonotype was counted between two and nine times. The rearrangement uses TRBV7-8 and TRBJ2-3; D gene uncertain. The V end lost 5 bases, the J end lost 4 bases, and 16 bases lay between the germline ends. Germline CDR1 SGHVS, CDR2 FQNEAQ. The CDR3 has 15 amino acids. The CDR3 region is CASSVGLISSDTQYF. The DNA for the CDR3 is TGTGCCAGCAGCGTCGGCCTCATTTCCTCAGATACGCAGTATTTT.